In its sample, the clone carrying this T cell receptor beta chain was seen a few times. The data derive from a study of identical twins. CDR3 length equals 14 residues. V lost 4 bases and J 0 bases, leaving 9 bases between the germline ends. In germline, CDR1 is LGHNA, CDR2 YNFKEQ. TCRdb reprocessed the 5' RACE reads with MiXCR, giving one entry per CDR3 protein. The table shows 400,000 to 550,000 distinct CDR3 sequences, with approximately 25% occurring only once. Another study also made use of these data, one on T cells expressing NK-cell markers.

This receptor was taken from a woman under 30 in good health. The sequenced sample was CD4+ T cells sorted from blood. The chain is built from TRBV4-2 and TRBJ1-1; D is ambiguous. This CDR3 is CASSPLPMNTEAFF. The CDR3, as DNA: TGTGCCAGCAGCCCGTTACCGATGAACACTGAAGCTTTCTTT.